Listed below are T cell receptor beta chains from one sample, sequenced in a study of control samples from healthy donors and cancer patients. The protocol was immunoSEQ multiplex PCR, while the TCRdb copy is restricted to in-frame clones and leaves out a portion. The sample records tens of thousands of clones, around nine tenths being singletons. The sequenced material came from blood. The receptor set was obtained from a man in his fifties in good health. Each CDR3 is given with its conserved first and last residue. The D gene is left open where the match is weak.

D: .
J: TRBJ1-5
V: TRBV5-6
CDR3: CASSLQGKDNQPQHF

D: .
J: TRBJ2-6
V: TRBV14
CDR3: CASSPYGGPGANVLTF

D: .
J: TRBJ1-4
V: TRBV10-3
CDR3: CAISVTANEKLFF

D: .
J: TRBJ1-3
V: TRBV3-1/TRBV3-2
CDR3: CASSSRGGPGNTIYF

D: TRBD2
J: TRBJ2-3
V: TRBV7-9
CDR3: CASSLAGTSRADTQYF

D: .
J: TRBJ1-1
V: TRBV18
CDR3: CASSPDRLNTEAFF

D: TRBD2
J: TRBJ2-6
V: TRBV7-9
CDR3: CASSTGTITTSGANVLTF

D: .
J: TRBJ1-2
V: TRBV2
CDR3: CASSEAPSNTAPHTF

D: .
J: TRBJ1-2
V: TRBV9
CDR3: CASSETPFPGLQNYGYTF

D: .
J: TRBJ1-1
V: TRBV7-9
CDR3: CASSLLGVPTEAFF

D: .
J: TRBJ1-1
V: TRBV25-1
CDR3: CASSVGGVISEAFF

D: TRBD1
J: TRBJ2-3
V: TRBV7-3
CDR3: CASSLNSRRGRRDTQYF

D: .
J: TRBJ1-6
V: TRBV25-1
CDR3: CASSTGWVNSPLHF

D: .
J: TRBJ1-6
V: TRBV27
CDR3: CASSFMAGSPLHF

D: .
J: TRBJ1-5
V: TRBV19
CDR3: CASSTGSHSNQPQHF

D: .
J: TRBJ2-7
V: TRBV5-5
CDR3: CASSSYYEQYF

D: .
J: TRBJ2-3
V: TRBV3-1/TRBV3-2
CDR3: CASSHGERGTDTQYF

D: TRBD2
J: TRBJ2-5
V: TRBV3-1/TRBV3-2
CDR3: CASSQWRGAIQETQYF

D: .
J: TRBJ1-5
V: TRBV12-3/TRBV12-4
CDR3: CASSRGGNQPQHF

D: .
J: TRBJ2-2
V: TRBV19
CDR3: CASRTWTDTGELFF

D: .
J: TRBJ2-2
V: TRBV5-1
CDR3: CASFPAANTGELFF

D: .
J: TRBJ1-3
V: TRBV6-1
CDR3: CASSDVGRGGNTIYF

D: .
J: TRBJ2-5
V: TRBV21-1
CDR3: CASGPYTFQETQYF

D: .
J: TRBJ1-1
V: TRBV3-1/TRBV3-2
CDR3: CASSERARNTEAFF

D: .
J: TRBJ1-2
V: TRBV4-1
CDR3: CASSGGEYYGYTF

D: .
J: TRBJ2-1
V: TRBV6-5
CDR3: CASSRTESSYNEQFF

D: .
J: TRBJ2-7
V: TRBV3-1/TRBV3-2
CDR3: CASSPDLGSGYEQYF

D: TRBD2
J: TRBJ2-1
V: TRBV19
CDR3: CASSRWTSGGPQEQFF

D: .
J: TRBJ1-1
V: TRBV18
CDR3: CASSYSNTEAFF

D: .
J: TRBJ2-7
V: TRBV19
CDR3: CASSIGGGTPTYEQYF

D: TRBD2
J: TRBJ2-3
V: TRBV6-5
CDR3: CAGKTSGESDTQYF

D: .
J: TRBJ2-3
V: TRBV6-5
CDR3: CASSLTSTDTQYF

D: .
J: TRBJ1-4
V: TRBV28
CDR3: CASSIGGWANEKLFF

D: .
J: TRBJ2-3
V: TRBV24-1
CDR3: CATSDSREVRLDTQYF

D: .
J: TRBJ1-5
V: TRBV19
CDR3: CASSSSVNQPQHF

D: .
J: TRBJ1-2
V: TRBV5-1
CDR3: CASSTTVANYGYTF

D: TRBD2
J: TRBJ2-1
V: TRBV4-2
CDR3: CASSQGIAGGYNEQFF

D: TRBD1
J: TRBJ2-1
V: TRBV24-1
CDR3: CATSDPRTGGRNEQFF